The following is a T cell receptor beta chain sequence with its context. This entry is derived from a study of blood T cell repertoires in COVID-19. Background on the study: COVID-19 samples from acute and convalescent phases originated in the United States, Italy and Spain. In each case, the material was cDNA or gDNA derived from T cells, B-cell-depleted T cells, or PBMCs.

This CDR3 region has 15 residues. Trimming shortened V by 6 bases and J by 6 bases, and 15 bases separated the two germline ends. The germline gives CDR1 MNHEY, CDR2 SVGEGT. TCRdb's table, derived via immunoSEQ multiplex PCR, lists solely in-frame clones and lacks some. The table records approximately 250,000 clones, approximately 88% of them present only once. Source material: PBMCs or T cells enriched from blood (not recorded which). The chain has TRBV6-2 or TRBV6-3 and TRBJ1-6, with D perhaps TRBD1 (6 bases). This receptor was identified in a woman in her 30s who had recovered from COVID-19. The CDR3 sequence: CASSKVDRSNSPLHF. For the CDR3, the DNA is TGTGCCAGCAGCAAGGTGGACAGAAGTAATTCACCCCTCCACTTT.